This is a list of T cell receptor beta chains from one sample in a study of shared clonotypes between healthy human individuals. Measured with immunoSEQ multiplex PCR; TCRdb has only the in-frame clones, and not every one. The sample records 1.5 million to 1.9 million clones, around 98% being singletons. Sequences were obtained from naive CD4+ T cells sorted from blood. Receptors were obtained from a man aged 25-45 years in good health. Both conserved end residues are part of each CDR3. D genes are given only for firm matches. Some rows have no size entry. The others give once, few or many, or a class for an expanded clone.

clone size: -
J gene: TRBJ2-3
V gene: TRBV19
D gene: TRBD1
CDR3 DNA: TGTGCCAGTAGTAGACGGACAGGGATGGGGACAGATACGCAGTATTTT
CDR3 protein: CASSRRTGMGTDTQYF

clone size: -
J gene: TRBJ1-5
V gene: TRBV27
D gene: TRBD1
CDR3 DNA: TGTGCCAGCAGTTCGGGACAGGGCGTCGGTCAGCCCCAGCATTTT
CDR3 protein: CASSSGQGVGQPQHF

clone size: -
J gene: TRBJ2-7
V gene: TRBV11-2
D gene: TRBD1
CDR3 DNA: TGTGCCAGCAGCTTAGCGGGACAGGACTACGAGCAGTACTTC
CDR3 protein: CASSLAGQDYEQYF

clone size: -
J gene: TRBJ1-2
V gene: TRBV29-1
D gene: TRBD1
CDR3 DNA: TGCAGCGCCCAGGGACAGCCGGGAGACTATGGCTACACCTTC
CDR3 protein: CSAQGQPGDYGYTF

clone size: -
J gene: TRBJ2-5
V gene: TRBV7-8
D gene: -
CDR3 DNA: TGTGCCAGCAGTCCGGGGGAGACCCAGTACTTC
CDR3 protein: CASSPGETQYF

clone size: -
J gene: TRBJ2-1
V gene: TRBV11-2
D gene: TRBD2
CDR3 DNA: TGTGCCAGCAGGCTTGCGGGAGGCGCCTCCTACAATGAGCAGTTCTTC
CDR3 protein: CASRLAGGASYNEQFF

clone size: -
J gene: TRBJ1-2
V gene: TRBV7-8
D gene: -
CDR3 DNA: TGTGCCAGCAGCTTAGCGTGGGGATCTAACTATGGCTACACCTTC
CDR3 protein: CASSLAWGSNYGYTF

clone size: -
J gene: TRBJ2-6
V gene: TRBV5-8
D gene: -
CDR3 DNA: TGTGCCAGCAGCCCCGACAATTTCGGCGTCCTGACTTTC
CDR3 protein: CASSPDNFGVLTF

clone size: -
J gene: TRBJ2-3
V gene: TRBV5-1
D gene: TRBD1
CDR3 DNA: TGCGCCAGCAGCACCGGGACAGTCGGAGATACGCAGTATTTT
CDR3 protein: CASSTGTVGDTQYF

clone size: -
J gene: TRBJ1-1
V gene: TRBV5-1
D gene: -
CDR3 DNA: TGCGCCAGCAGCCCCGTGGGCAGTCGAGCTTTCTTT
CDR3 protein: CASSPVGSRAFF

clone size: -
J gene: TRBJ1-1
V gene: TRBV28
D gene: TRBD1
CDR3 DNA: TGTGCCAGCAGTCAGGGGGGCAGTTCCATGAACACTGAAGCTTTCTTT
CDR3 protein: CASSQGGSSMNTEAFF

clone size: -
J gene: TRBJ2-7
V gene: TRBV4-1
D gene: TRBD1
CDR3 DNA: TGCGCCAGCAGCCATGGCAGGGGGCTATTCCCGTCCTACGAGCAGTACTTC
CDR3 protein: CASSHGRGLFPSYEQYF

clone size: -
J gene: TRBJ1-4
V gene: TRBV27
D gene: -
CDR3 DNA: TGTGCCATCTATGAAAAACTGTTTTTT
CDR3 protein: CAIYEKLFF

clone size: -
J gene: TRBJ2-7
V gene: TRBV6-5
D gene: -
CDR3 DNA: TGTGCCAGCAGTCAGAGCCACGAGCAGTACTTC
CDR3 protein: CASSQSHEQYF

clone size: once
J gene: TRBJ2-6
V gene: TRBV5-1
D gene: TRBD2
CDR3 DNA: TGCGCCAGCAGATACCTCGGGGGGGCGGCCAACGTCCTGACTTTC
CDR3 protein: CASRYLGGAANVLTF

clone size: -
J gene: TRBJ1-4
V gene: TRBV18
D gene: -
CDR3 DNA: TGTGCCAGCTCACCACCGACAGGAAAACTGTTTTTT
CDR3 protein: CASSPPTGKLFF

clone size: once
J gene: TRBJ2-1
V gene: TRBV6-4
D gene: TRBD1
CDR3 DNA: TGTGCCAGCAGCCAGGACAGGGTTCGTTACAATGAGCAGTTCTTC
CDR3 protein: CASSQDRVRYNEQFF

clone size: -
J gene: TRBJ2-5
V gene: TRBV11-2
D gene: TRBD2
CDR3 DNA: TGTGCCAGCAGCCGACTAGCGGGCCTACAAGAGACCCAGTACTTC
CDR3 protein: CASSRLAGLQETQYF

clone size: once
J gene: TRBJ2-1
V gene: TRBV28
D gene: -
CDR3 DNA: TGTGCCAGCGGGGGAAGCCCCTACAATGAGCAGTTCTTC
CDR3 protein: CASGGSPYNEQFF

clone size: -
J gene: TRBJ2-7
V gene: TRBV18
D gene: -
CDR3 DNA: TGTGCCAGCTCCCACGGGGAAGGACTAGGGACAGACGAGCAGTACTTC
CDR3 protein: CASSHGEGLGTDEQYF

clone size: once
J gene: TRBJ2-1
V gene: TRBV14
D gene: TRBD2
CDR3 DNA: TGTGCCAGCAGCCGTCTGAAGCGGGAGGGCTACAATGAGCAGTTCTTC
CDR3 protein: CASSRLKREGYNEQFF

clone size: -
J gene: TRBJ1-2
V gene: TRBV28
D gene: -
CDR3 DNA: TGTGCCAGCAGTATCAACGCCGGGATATATGGCTACACCTTC
CDR3 protein: CASSINAGIYGYTF

clone size: -
J gene: TRBJ2-2
V gene: TRBV28
D gene: TRBD2
CDR3 DNA: TGTGCCAGCAGTTTGGGAGGGACTAGCACTAACACCGGGGAGCTGTTTTTT
CDR3 protein: CASSLGGTSTNTGELFF

clone size: -
J gene: TRBJ1-2
V gene: TRBV14
D gene: -
CDR3 DNA: TGTGCCAGCAGCCAAGATACTGGCACCTGGGGCTACACCTTC
CDR3 protein: CASSQDTGTWGYTF

clone size: -
J gene: TRBJ2-3
V gene: TRBV7-9
D gene: -
CDR3 DNA: TGTGCCAGCAGCTTAGCGCTTCGGCTGGGTAGGGGCACAGATACGCAGTATTTT
CDR3 protein: CASSLALRLGRGTDTQYF

clone size: once
J gene: TRBJ2-7
V gene: TRBV7-2
D gene: -
CDR3 DNA: TGTGCCAGCAGCTTAGCGCGAGTGACCACCCGAGGAGACGAGCAGTACTTC
CDR3 protein: CASSLARVTTRGDEQYF

clone size: once
J gene: TRBJ1-5
V gene: TRBV29-1
D gene: -
CDR3 DNA: TGCAGCCCAACGGCGCCCGGGCCCTATAGCAATCAGCCCCAGCATTTT
CDR3 protein: CSPTAPGPYSNQPQHF

clone size: -
J gene: TRBJ2-3
V gene: TRBV7-2
D gene: -
CDR3 DNA: TGTGCCAGCAGCCTTCGTTGGGGTTCTAGCACAGATACGCAGTATTTT
CDR3 protein: CASSLRWGSSTDTQYF

clone size: -
J gene: TRBJ1-2
V gene: TRBV18
D gene: TRBD1
CDR3 DNA: TGTGCCAGCTCACCCCCCGGGACAGGGGGCCATGGCTACACCTTC
CDR3 protein: CASSPPGTGGHGYTF

clone size: -
J gene: TRBJ1-5
V gene: TRBV27
D gene: -
CDR3 DNA: TGTGCCAGCGGAAGATATAGCAATCAGCCCCAGCATTTT
CDR3 protein: CASGRYSNQPQHF

clone size: -
J gene: TRBJ2-1
V gene: TRBV6-6
D gene: TRBD2
CDR3 DNA: TGTGCCAGCAGTTACGGGGGGAGGGCGAATGAGCAGTTCTTC
CDR3 protein: CASSYGGRANEQFF

clone size: -
J gene: TRBJ1-3
V gene: TRBV7-9
D gene: -
CDR3 DNA: TGTGCGTTACAGCGTTATAGGGGGGGCTTTGGAAACACCATATATTTT
CDR3 protein: CALQRYRGGFGNTIYF

clone size: -
J gene: TRBJ2-3
V gene: TRBV18
D gene: -
CDR3 DNA: TGTGCCAGCTCACCAATTGGGGCAGATACGCAGTATTTT
CDR3 protein: CASSPIGADTQYF

clone size: once
J gene: TRBJ1-1
V gene: TRBV19
D gene: TRBD1
CDR3 DNA: TGTGCCAGTATCCTCGGGACAGTGAACACTGAAGCTTTCTTT
CDR3 protein: CASILGTVNTEAFF

clone size: -
J gene: TRBJ2-7
V gene: TRBV5-6
D gene: -
CDR3 DNA: TGTGCCAGCAGCTTGGTATACGGGGATAAACACGAGCAGTACTTC
CDR3 protein: CASSLVYGDKHEQYF

clone size: -
J gene: TRBJ1-1
V gene: TRBV18
D gene: -
CDR3 DNA: TGTGCCAGCTCACCACAACAGGGGAACACTGAAGCTTTCTTT
CDR3 protein: CASSPQQGNTEAFF

clone size: -
J gene: TRBJ1-1
V gene: TRBV5-1
D gene: -
CDR3 DNA: TGCGCCAGCAGCTTGGTGCCCCACACTGAAGCTTTCTTT
CDR3 protein: CASSLVPHTEAFF

clone size: -
J gene: TRBJ2-3
V gene: TRBV11-2
D gene: -
CDR3 DNA: TGTGCCAGCAGCCGTTTAGCGGTCACGGCAGATACGCAGTATTTT
CDR3 protein: CASSRLAVTADTQYF

clone size: once
J gene: TRBJ1-1
V gene: TRBV18
D gene: -
CDR3 DNA: TGTGCCAGCTCACCTACGTACAGGGCCTTAAACACTGAAGCTTTCTTT
CDR3 protein: CASSPTYRALNTEAFF